This T cell receptor beta chain was sequenced during a study of T cell responses to AZD1222 COVID-19 vaccine. The germline CDR1 and CDR2 sequences are SEHNR and FQNEAQ (reference sequence). V was pared by 5 bases and J by 2 bases, with 17 bases between. The CDR3 runs to 16 residues. Measured with immunoSEQ multiplex PCR; TCRdb has only the in-frame clones, and not every one. The table has fewer than 70,000 clones, approximately 90% seen once. Notes on this clone: Its antigen is still unknown.

Study results and limitations: The donors showed a predominance of white British ancestry and of females, with possible underestimation of clonal diversity. Two doses of AZD1222 preceded a rise in Spike-specific TCR breadth and depth. Sampling that yielded the repertoires occurred only after the peak T cell response.

The V and J genes are TRBV7-9 and TRBJ2-3; the D gene could be TRBD1 or TRBD2 (5 bases each). Sample: peripheral blood, taken on day 0 of AZD1222 vaccination. The receptor's source is an adult in good health. DNA of the CDR3: TGTGCCAGCAGCCTTCCACTTGGGGGAACCACAGATACGCAGTATTTT. It is translated as CASSLPLGGTTDTQYF.